This paragraph covers one T cell receptor (beta chain) sequence. The antigen is unknown. Germline V gene sequence: CDR1 SGDLS, CDR2 YYNGEE. V was trimmed by 4 bases and J by 4 bases, leaving 13 bases between them. CDR3 length: 14 residues. This sample is drawn from a study of cytomegalovirus exposure and HLA in healthy donors. Study-wide results and limits: Per published reports, the classifier diagnosed cytomegalovirus status with high specificity and sensitivity. The study listed roughly 160 cytomegalovirus-associated TCR beta chains.

Measured with immunoSEQ multiplex PCR; TCRdb has only the in-frame clones, and not every one. The sample lists under 150,000 clones, more than 85% occurring once. The V call is TRBV9, the J call TRBJ2-3; D not resolved. Source material: PBMCs. This clonotype was sampled from a man between 18 and 29 years old in good health and CMV-seropositive. The CDR3, as DNA: TGTGCCAGCAGCCTCCCTTCGTTTCCAGATACGCAGTATTTT. Translated: CASSLPSFPDTQYF.